A selection of T cell receptor beta chains follows, all from one sample in a study of blood T cell repertoires in COVID-19. TCRdb's table, derived via immunoSEQ multiplex PCR, lists solely in-frame clones and lacks some. This sample has 250,000 or so clones, with just under 85% found just once. Sequencing was carried out using peripheral blood. The receptors were gathered from an older woman with active or convalescent COVID-19. Both conserved end residues are part of each CDR3. D genes are given only for firm matches. Rows may omit the clone size; those that give it use once, few, many or a size class.

D gene: -
clone size: -
J gene: TRBJ1-2
V gene: TRBV28
CDR3 protein: CASRLTASYGYTF
CDR3 DNA: TGTGCCAGCAGATTAACAGCAAGCTATGGCTACACCTTC

D gene: TRBD1
clone size: -
J gene: TRBJ1-6
V gene: TRBV13
CDR3 protein: CASRQGQSSPLHF
CDR3 DNA: TGTGCCAGCAGACAGGGACAGTCATCACCCCTCCACTTT

D gene: TRBD2
clone size: -
J gene: TRBJ2-1
V gene: TRBV7-2
CDR3 protein: CASGPIAGEQFF
CDR3 DNA: TGTGCCAGCGGACCCATAGCGGGTGAGCAGTTCTTC

D gene: -
clone size: -
J gene: TRBJ1-1
V gene: TRBV7-9
CDR3 protein: CASSLLVLGGTEAFF
CDR3 DNA: TGTGCCAGCAGCTTACTGGTGCTCGGGGGCACTGAAGCTTTCTTT

D gene: -
clone size: -
J gene: TRBJ1-5
V gene: TRBV19
CDR3 protein: CASSISGGPQHF
CDR3 DNA: TGTGCCAGTAGTATATCGGGGGGGCCCCAGCATTTT

D gene: -
clone size: -
J gene: TRBJ1-2
V gene: TRBV15
CDR3 protein: CATSREGRASYGYTF
CDR3 DNA: TGTGCCACCAGCAGAGAAGGCAGGGCAAGCTATGGCTACACCTTC

D gene: -
clone size: -
J gene: TRBJ2-7
V gene: TRBV9
CDR3 protein: CASSPRADSYEQYF
CDR3 DNA: TGTGCCAGCAGCCCCCGCGCTGACTCCTACGAGCAGTACTTC

D gene: TRBD1
clone size: once
J gene: TRBJ1-1
V gene: TRBV6-4
CDR3 protein: CASSDSQGVNTEAFF
CDR3 DNA: TGTGCCAGCAGTGATTCTCAGGGGGTGAACACTGAAGCTTTCTTT

D gene: -
clone size: -
J gene: TRBJ1-2
V gene: TRBV24-1
CDR3 protein: CATSDVGSNYGYTF
CDR3 DNA: TGTGCCACCAGTGATGTGGGCAGCAACTATGGCTACACCTTC

D gene: -
clone size: -
J gene: TRBJ2-5
V gene: TRBV27
CDR3 protein: CASRKGGRQETQYF
CDR3 DNA: TGTGCCAGCAGAAAGGGGGGGAGGCAAGAGACCCAGTACTTC

D gene: TRBD1
clone size: once
J gene: TRBJ1-1
V gene: TRBV7-9
CDR3 protein: CASSLAGGGFMNTEAFF
CDR3 DNA: TGTGCCAGCAGCTTAGCAGGGGGCGGCTTTATGAACACTGAAGCTTTCTTT

D gene: TRBD2
clone size: -
J gene: TRBJ2-5
V gene: TRBV14
CDR3 protein: CASSLTLAGGLETQYF
CDR3 DNA: TGTGCCAGCAGCCTCACACTAGCGGGGGGGCTAGAGACCCAGTACTTC

D gene: TRBD1
clone size: -
J gene: TRBJ1-2
V gene: TRBV18
CDR3 protein: CASSPRQGRYGYTF
CDR3 DNA: TGTGCCAGCTCACCACGACAGGGACGCTATGGCTACACCTTC

D gene: -
clone size: -
J gene: TRBJ1-5
V gene: TRBV12-3/TRBV12-4
CDR3 protein: CASSFINQPQHF
CDR3 DNA: TGTGCCAGCAGTTTTATCAATCAGCCCCAGCATTTT

D gene: -
clone size: -
J gene: TRBJ2-2
V gene: TRBV30
CDR3 protein: CAFLGLMPGELFF
CDR3 DNA: TGTGCCTTCCTGGGCCTTATGCCCGGGGAGCTGTTTTTT

D gene: TRBD1
clone size: -
J gene: TRBJ2-5
V gene: TRBV4-2
CDR3 protein: CASSHRYRGGETQYF
CDR3 DNA: TGTGCCAGCAGCCACCGTTACAGGGGCGGGGAGACCCAGTACTTC

D gene: TRBD2
clone size: -
J gene: TRBJ2-1
V gene: TRBV7-9
CDR3 protein: CASSLRLAGAQVYNEQFF
CDR3 DNA: TGTGCCAGCAGCCTCCGACTAGCGGGGGCCCAAGTCTACAATGAGCAGTTCTTC

D gene: -
clone size: -
J gene: TRBJ2-7
V gene: TRBV18
CDR3 protein: CASSPGQSYEQYF
CDR3 DNA: TGTGCCAGCTCACCGGGACAATCCTACGAGCAGTACTTC

D gene: -
clone size: -
J gene: TRBJ2-2
V gene: TRBV7-9
CDR3 protein: CASSADRSTGELFF
CDR3 DNA: TGTGCCAGCAGCGCCGACAGATCCACCGGGGAGCTGTTTTTT

D gene: -
clone size: -
J gene: TRBJ2-1
V gene: TRBV4-2
CDR3 protein: CASSGVGALTPEQFF
CDR3 DNA: TGTGCCAGCTCGGGGGTCGGGGCGTTAACACCTGAGCAGTTCTTC

D gene: -
clone size: -
J gene: TRBJ2-3
V gene: TRBV7-2
CDR3 protein: CASSLALGSTDTQYF
CDR3 DNA: TGTGCCAGCAGCTTAGCACTCGGGAGCACAGATACGCAGTATTTT

D gene: TRBD1
clone size: -
J gene: TRBJ1-1
V gene: TRBV11-3
CDR3 protein: CASSPTGTGGLHEAAFF
CDR3 DNA: TGTGCCAGCAGCCCAACCGGGACAGGGGGCCTACACGAGGCAGCTTTCTTT

D gene: TRBD1
clone size: -
J gene: TRBJ2-3
V gene: TRBV5-1
CDR3 protein: CASSSGTDSTDTQYF
CDR3 DNA: TGCGCCAGCAGCTCCGGGACAGATAGCACAGATACGCAGTATTTT

D gene: TRBD2
clone size: -
J gene: TRBJ2-3
V gene: TRBV5-1
CDR3 protein: CASSLEPSGTGTDTQYF
CDR3 DNA: TGCGCCAGCAGCTTGGAACCTAGCGGCACGGGCACAGATACGCAGTATTTT

D gene: -
clone size: -
J gene: TRBJ1-2
V gene: TRBV18
CDR3 protein: CASSPGGRGYGYTF
CDR3 DNA: TGTGCCAGCTCACCGGGGGGGCGAGGCTATGGCTACACCTTC

D gene: -
clone size: -
J gene: TRBJ2-4
V gene: TRBV6-5
CDR3 protein: CASTPAADRKNIQYF
CDR3 DNA: TGTGCCAGCACCCCAGCAGCGGACCGAAAAAACATTCAGTACTTC

D gene: -
clone size: -
J gene: TRBJ2-5
V gene: TRBV5-4
CDR3 protein: CASSRDNGQETQYF
CDR3 DNA: TGTGCCAGCAGCCGGGACAACGGCCAAGAGACCCAGTACTTC

D gene: -
clone size: few
J gene: TRBJ1-2
V gene: TRBV7-2
CDR3 protein: CASSLVVRSYGYTF
CDR3 DNA: TGTGCCAGCAGCTTAGTAGTGAGGAGCTATGGCTACACCTTC

D gene: TRBD2
clone size: -
J gene: TRBJ2-3
V gene: TRBV6-1
CDR3 protein: CASSEEVGLAGGVSTDTQYF
CDR3 DNA: TGTGCCAGCAGTGAAGAAGTAGGGCTAGCGGGAGGAGTTAGCACAGATACGCAGTATTTT

D gene: -
clone size: -
J gene: TRBJ2-1
V gene: TRBV29-1
CDR3 protein: CSTPGGTGINEQFF
CDR3 DNA: TGCAGCACCCCGGGAGGGACAGGGATCAATGAGCAGTTCTTC

D gene: -
clone size: -
J gene: TRBJ2-5
V gene: TRBV21-1
CDR3 protein: CASSKRRVRLGGKETQYF
CDR3 DNA: TGTGCCAGCAGCAAAAGACGAGTTCGTCTAGGGGGCAAGGAGACCCAGTACTTC

D gene: TRBD1
clone size: -
J gene: TRBJ2-7
V gene: TRBV10-3
CDR3 protein: CASKAGQGSSYEQYF
CDR3 DNA: TGTGCCAGCAAGGCCGGACAGGGGAGCTCCTACGAGCAGTACTTC

D gene: TRBD1
clone size: -
J gene: TRBJ1-1
V gene: TRBV12-3/TRBV12-4
CDR3 protein: CASRGTAGAEAFF
CDR3 DNA: TGTGCCAGCAGGGGGACAGCCGGGGCTGAAGCTTTCTTT

D gene: TRBD1
clone size: once
J gene: TRBJ2-3
V gene: TRBV2
CDR3 protein: CASKGQLTDTQYF
CDR3 DNA: TGTGCCAGCAAGGGACAGCTCACAGATACGCAGTATTTT

D gene: -
clone size: -
J gene: TRBJ2-7
V gene: TRBV4-2
CDR3 protein: CASSQGGWGRKPDEQYF
CDR3 DNA: TGTGCCAGCAGCCAAGGGGGGTGGGGGCGGAAGCCCGACGAGCAGTACTTC

D gene: -
clone size: -
J gene: TRBJ1-2
V gene: TRBV6-2/TRBV6-3
CDR3 protein: CASSSQGAYGYTF
CDR3 DNA: TGTGCCAGCAGTTCACAGGGTGCCTATGGCTACACCTTC

D gene: -
clone size: -
J gene: TRBJ2-2
V gene: TRBV5-1
CDR3 protein: CASSLGNRLNTGELFF
CDR3 DNA: TGCGCCAGCAGCTTGGGGAACAGGCTGAACACCGGGGAGCTGTTTTTT

D gene: TRBD1
clone size: -
J gene: TRBJ1-2
V gene: TRBV7-9
CDR3 protein: CASSLAAGQGNGYTF
CDR3 DNA: TGTGCCAGCAGCTTAGCCGCGGGACAGGGGAATGGCTACACCTTC

D gene: TRBD2
clone size: -
J gene: TRBJ2-1
V gene: TRBV28
CDR3 protein: CASSVLTSGVASNEQFF
CDR3 DNA: TGTGCCAGCAGTGTCCTGACTAGCGGGGTGGCCTCGAATGAGCAGTTCTTC

D gene: -
clone size: once
J gene: TRBJ1-1
V gene: TRBV19
CDR3 protein: CASSMAHSGTEAFF
CDR3 DNA: TGTGCCAGTAGTATGGCTCACTCGGGCACTGAAGCTTTCTTT

D gene: -
clone size: -
J gene: TRBJ1-3
V gene: TRBV19
CDR3 protein: CASTQTGESSGNTIYF
CDR3 DNA: TGTGCCAGTACCCAGACAGGTGAAAGCTCTGGAAACACCATATATTTT

D gene: TRBD2
clone size: -
J gene: TRBJ2-7
V gene: TRBV12-3/TRBV12-4
CDR3 protein: CASSPSGLEYF
CDR3 DNA: TGTGCCAGCAGTCCTAGCGGCCTTGAGTACTTC

D gene: -
clone size: -
J gene: TRBJ1-1
V gene: TRBV11-3
CDR3 protein: CASSLGRGTEAFF
CDR3 DNA: TGTGCCAGCAGCTTGGGGAGGGGGACTGAAGCTTTCTTT

D gene: -
clone size: -
J gene: TRBJ2-7
V gene: TRBV20-1
CDR3 protein: CSARERGEQYF
CDR3 DNA: TGCAGTGCTAGAGAACGGGGCGAGCAGTACTTC

D gene: -
clone size: few
J gene: TRBJ2-4
V gene: TRBV2
CDR3 protein: CASSLAKNIQYF
CDR3 DNA: TGTGCCAGCAGCTTAGCCAAAAACATTCAGTACTTC

D gene: -
clone size: -
J gene: TRBJ1-1
V gene: TRBV6-1
CDR3 protein: CASSEAYRVGFPEAFF
CDR3 DNA: TGTGCCAGCAGTGAAGCGTACAGGGTAGGATTCCCTGAAGCTTTCTTT

D gene: -
clone size: -
J gene: TRBJ1-1
V gene: TRBV7-9
CDR3 protein: CASSGRGFTEAFF
CDR3 DNA: TGTGCCAGCAGCGGGAGGGGGTTTACTGAAGCTTTCTTT

D gene: TRBD1
clone size: -
J gene: TRBJ2-7
V gene: TRBV11-1
CDR3 protein: CASSSFRRGQAYEQYF
CDR3 DNA: TGTGCCAGCAGCTCTTTCAGAAGGGGGCAAGCTTACGAGCAGTACTTC

D gene: TRBD1
clone size: -
J gene: TRBJ1-3
V gene: TRBV27
CDR3 protein: CASRKTGGPGNTIYF
CDR3 DNA: TGTGCCAGCAGGAAAACAGGGGGCCCTGGAAACACCATATATTTT

D gene: TRBD2
clone size: -
J gene: TRBJ2-1
V gene: TRBV11-2
CDR3 protein: CASSLVSSGGESEQFF
CDR3 DNA: TGTGCCAGCAGCTTAGTTAGTAGCGGGGGGGAGAGTGAGCAGTTCTTC

D gene: -
clone size: -
J gene: TRBJ1-4
V gene: TRBV10-2
CDR3 protein: CASSDSREKLFF
CDR3 DNA: TGCGCCAGCAGTGATTCCCGGGAAAAACTGTTTTTT

D gene: TRBD1
clone size: once
J gene: TRBJ1-5
V gene: TRBV28
CDR3 protein: CASSLYSGTGFNQPQHF
CDR3 DNA: TGTGCCAGCAGTTTATATTCCGGGACAGGTTTTAATCAGCCCCAGCATTTT

D gene: -
clone size: -
J gene: TRBJ1-6
V gene: TRBV2
CDR3 protein: CASSPSSRTHLSLSPLHF
CDR3 DNA: TGTGCCAGCAGTCCCAGCAGCCGGACTCACCTTAGCCTTTCACCCCTCCACTTT

D gene: -
clone size: -
J gene: TRBJ1-1
V gene: TRBV6-5
CDR3 protein: CASSYSKGLMNTEAFF
CDR3 DNA: TGTGCCAGCAGTTACTCGAAGGGACTGATGAACACTGAAGCTTTCTTT

D gene: -
clone size: once
J gene: TRBJ1-3
V gene: TRBV3-1/TRBV3-2
CDR3 protein: CASSQGSRDSGNTIYF
CDR3 DNA: TGTGCCAGCAGCCAAGGCTCCAGGGACTCTGGAAACACCATATATTTT

D gene: -
clone size: once
J gene: TRBJ2-2
V gene: TRBV11-3
CDR3 protein: CASSLQWQTGELFF
CDR3 DNA: TGTGCCAGCAGCTTACAGTGGCAGACCGGGGAGCTGTTTTTT

D gene: -
clone size: -
J gene: TRBJ1-5
V gene: TRBV28
CDR3 protein: CASSLSRHFSGNQPQHF
CDR3 DNA: TGTGCCAGCAGTTTAAGCCGGCACTTCTCGGGTAATCAGCCCCAGCATTTT

D gene: TRBD1
clone size: -
J gene: TRBJ1-5
V gene: TRBV4-2
CDR3 protein: CASSQTGTDNQPQHF
CDR3 DNA: TGTGCCAGCAGCCAAACCGGGACAGACAATCAGCCCCAGCATTTT